One sample yielded the 27 T cell receptor beta chains listed below, sequenced in a study of identical twins. MiXCR, applied by TCRdb to the 5' RACE reads, yields one record per CDR3 protein. The table has about 530,000 distinct CDR3 sequences, approximately 16% seen once. A further study also used this sample, focusing on yellow fever vaccine responses in identical twins.

Sequencing used CD4+ T cells sorted from blood. The origin of the receptors is a woman between 18 and 30 years old in good health.

This clonotype was seen a handful of times. V and J are TRBV6-5 and TRBJ1-5; the D is unclear. This CDR3 contains 13 residues. Germline V gives CDR1 MNHEY, CDR2 SVGAGI. V lost 0 bases to trimming and J lost 7 bases, with 7 bases between them. The CDR3 is CASSYSNLQPQHF. CDR3 nucleotide sequence: TGTGCCAGCAGTTACTCCAACCTCCAGCCCCAGCATTTT.

The genes are TRBV5-4 and TRBJ2-7, with TRBD2 matching 11 bases. Germline values: CDR1 SGHNT, CDR2 YYREEE (reference sequence). The CDR3 is 15 residues long. V trimming: 4 bases; J trimming: 5 bases; junction bases outside the gene matches: 8. This CDR3 is CASSPLLAGVHEQYF. CDR3 bases: TGTGCCAGCAGCCCCTTACTAGCGGGAGTCCACGAGCAGTACTTC.

Turning to this clonotype: A junction end diverges from the germline sequence, so it may reflect a read error. The rearrangement uses TRBV20-1 and TRBJ2-3; 9 bases fit TRBD1. Germline V gene lookup returns CDR1 DFQATT and CDR2 SNEGSKA (reference sequence). The CDR3 has 15 residues. The CDR3 reads CSARAPQGATDTQYF. CDR3 bases: TGCAGTGCCAGAGCCCCACAGGGGGCCACAGATACGCAGTATTTT.

The V gene is TRBV12-3 or TRBV12-4, the J gene TRBJ2-3, with D possibly being TRBD1 (5 bases). The CDR3 contains 18 residues. Trimming left V 7 bases short and J 0 bases short, with 23 bases between. As DNA, the CDR3 is TGTGCCAGCATCCCCCATAGGTCGGTCAGGGCTAGCACAGATACGCAGTATTTT. Translation: CASIPHRSVRASTDTQYF.

The sample holds many counts of this clonotype. The rearrangement uses TRBV12-3 or TRBV12-4 and TRBJ1-3; maybe TRBD1 (5 bases). With 3 bases removed from V and 0 bases from J, the gap between germline ends came to 6 bases. CDR3 length: 14 residues. The CDR3 region is CASSLGVSGNTIYF. The CDR3 region has the DNA TGTGCCAGCAGTTTGGGGGTCTCTGGAAACACCATATATTTT.

The V call is TRBV28, the J call TRBJ1-5; D is possibly TRBD1 (5 bases). Germline V lookup: CDR1 MDHEN, CDR2 SYDVKM. The CDR3 is 14 amino acids. Trimming removed 0 bases at V and 7 bases at J, with 10 bases between. The CDR3 sequence is CASSLWLQGQPQHF. The CDR3, as DNA: TGTGCCAGCAGTTTATGGCTCCAGGGCCAGCCCCAGCATTTT.

CDR3 residues: CASSQDPRTNGFF. In DNA form, the CDR3 reads TGTGCCAGCAGCCAAGACCCTCGGACTAACGGGTTCTTC. The chain couples TRBV14 to TRBJ2-1, with TRBD2 as a possible D gene (6 bases). The length of the CDR3 is 13 residues. Trimming removed 0 bases at V and 15 bases at J, with 15 bases between. The germline CDR1 and CDR2 sequences are SGHDN and FVKESK.

The chain employs TRBV11-2 and TRBJ2-1; D is perhaps TRBD1 (6 bases). CDR3 length: 16 residues. Trimming took 0 bases from V and 6 from J, leaving 15 bases between them. Per germline, CDR1 SGHAT and CDR2 FQNNGV. The CDR3 DNA reads TGTGCCAGCAGCTTAGATAGGGGGTTGTACCGCAATGAGCAGTTCTTC. It codes for CASSLDRGLYRNEQFF. The variable domain in full, with the rest retrieved from reference TRBV11-2 and TRBJ2-1, is EAGVAQSPRYKIIEKRQSVAFWCNPISGHATLYWYQQILGQGPKLLIQFQNNGVVDDSQLPKDRFSAERLKGVDSTLKIQPAKLEDSAVYLCASSLDRGLYRNEQFFGPGTRLTVL.

The genes are TRBV5-1 and TRBJ2-2; a possible D gene is TRBD1 (5 bases). Between the trimmed V and J ends, which lost 4 bases and 5 bases, there was a span of 15 bases. Germline CDR1 and CDR2: SGHRS and YFSETQ. The CDR3 sequence is 15 residues long. The DNA of the CDR3 is TGCGCCAGCAGCGACCAGGGCGTTTGGACCGGGGAGCTGTTTTTT. Its translation is CASSDQGVWTGELFF.

V gene TRBV10-1 combines with J gene TRBJ2-2, with 8 bases that match TRBD2. Germline V lookup: CDR1 WNHNN, CDR2 SYGVQD (reference sequence). The length of the CDR3 is 14 residues. V shed 4 bases and J 5 bases; nucleotides not matched to a gene: 3. CDR3 residues: CASSGKRETGELFF. The DNA of the CDR3 is TGCGCCAGCAGTGGAAAGCGGGAGACCGGGGAGCTGTTTTTT.

The genes are TRBV20-1 and TRBJ2-3; 7 positions match TRBD2. The CDR3 runs 15 residues. J was trimmed by 9 bases and V by 4 bases; bases with no gene match: 16. Germline values: CDR1 DFQATT, CDR2 SNEGSKA (reference sequence). For the CDR3, the DNA is TGCAGTGCTACCCGATCTAGCGGCATGAGTTGGACGCAGTATTTT. Its protein product is CSATRSSGMSWTQYF.

This clonotype has only a few counts. The chain couples TRBV12-3 or TRBV12-4 to TRBJ2-4; D may match TRBD1 or TRBD2 (5 bases each). This CDR3 is 16 amino acids long. The V end was cut by 6 bases, the J end by 5 bases, with 20 bases between. This chain's CDR3 is CASSPGVGTGENIQYF. The DNA for the CDR3 is TGTGCCAGCAGCCCTGGGGTGGGGACGGGTGAAAACATTCAGTACTTC.

This clonotype was counted only a few times. The chain recombines TRBV11-1 with TRBJ2-3, with a tentative D call TRBD1 (5 bases). There are 18 residues in the CDR3. Deletions cut 2 bases from V and 2 bases from J, with 20 bases between. Per the germline V gene, CDR1 is SGHAT and CDR2 is FQDESV (reference sequence). In nucleotides, the CDR3 is TGTGCCAGCAGCTTATCCAGGGTATCACGGTTTCCCACAGATACGCAGTATTTT. Protein: CASSLSRVSRFPTDTQYF. The full variable domain, in which reference TRBV11-1 and TRBJ2-3 provide the parts outside the CDR3, is EAEVAQSPRYKITEKSQAVAFWCDPISGHATLYWYRQILGQGPELLVQFQDESVVDDSQLPKDRFSAERLKGVDSTLKIQPAELGDSAMYLCASSLSRVSRFPTDTQYFGPGTRLTVL.

The rearrangement uses TRBV10-3 and TRBJ2-5; D possibly uses TRBD1 or TRBD2 (5 bases each). CDR1 ENHRY and CDR2 SYGVKD come from the germline V gene. The germline V and J ends were trimmed by 3 bases and 1 base, with 12 bases remaining between them. The CDR3 spans 15 residues. The chain's CDR3 is CAISDRVAGQETQYF. CDR3 nucleotides: TGTGCCATCAGTGACAGGGTCGCGGGCCAAGAGACCCAGTACTTC.

This clonotype has a handful of counts. This sequence joins TRBV20-1 and TRBJ1-5; D might be TRBD1 (5 bases). The CDR3 loop spans 12 amino acids. Germline V gene data show CDR1 as DFQATT and CDR2 as SNEGSKA (reference sequence). The CDR3 bases are TGCAAAGCAGGGAGTTGGGATCAGCCCCAGCATTTT. Translated: CKAGSWDQPQHF.

This clonotype was seen only a few times. The chain couples TRBV12-3 or TRBV12-4 to TRBJ2-3, with D possibly matching TRBD1 (6 bases). Deletions cut 5 bases from V and 4 bases from J, with 13 bases between. The CDR3 runs 14 residues. The CDR3 DNA reads as TGTGCCAGCAGTCCCAACAGGGCCTCAGATACGCAGTATTTT. It translates to CASSPNRASDTQYF.

The chain joins TRBV10-1 to TRBJ2-3, with 10 bases matching TRBD2. J was trimmed by 0 bases and V by 6 bases; bases with no gene match: 12. The germline gives CDR1 WNHNN, CDR2 SYGVQD (reference sequence). There are 18 residues in the CDR3. CDR3 sequence (DNA): TGCGCCAGCAGCCCCCTCCGGACTAGCGGAACTAGCACAGATACGCAGTATTTT. Its translation: CASSPLRTSGTSTDTQYF.

This clonotype was counted at least ten times. V gene TRBV10-3 combines with J gene TRBJ2-3, with D perhaps TRBD1 or TRBD2 (5 bases each). Trimming stripped 4 bases from V and 6 bases from J, with 11 bases between. This CDR3 has 13 amino acids. Germline V gene data show CDR1 as ENHRY and CDR2 as SYGVKD. This chain's CDR3 is CAISGTRRDTQYF. As DNA, the CDR3 is TGTGCCATCAGTGGGACACGGAGGGATACGCAGTATTTT.

This clonotype was counted only a few times. This chain links TRBV11-2 with TRBJ1-6; 7 nucleotides line up with TRBD1. Trimming removed 6 bases from V and 10 bases from J; junction bases left unmatched: 6. Germline CDR1 SGHAT, CDR2 FQNNGV. The CDR3 covers 13 residues. CDR3 in DNA: TGTGCCAGCAGTTATACAGGGGTATCACCCCTCCACTTT. Translated, it gives CASSYTGVSPLHF.

This clonotype was seen a handful of times. V usage is TRBV16 and J usage is TRBJ2-1, with D tentatively TRBD2 (6 bases). The CDR3 sequence is 15 residues long. The germline gives CDR1 KGHSY, CDR2 FQNENV. Between the trimmed V and J ends, which lost 4 bases and 5 bases, there was a span of 15 bases. CDR3 sequence: CASSPPGTWNNEQFF. The CDR3, as DNA: TGTGCCAGCAGCCCGCCCGGGACTTGGAACAATGAGCAGTTCTTC.

This clonotype was counted between two and nine times. The rearrangement joins TRBV7-2 to TRBJ2-5; 12 positions agree with TRBD2. CDR1 is SGHTA, CDR2 FQGNSA, per germline. V lost 1 base and J lost 5; bases outside the gene matches: 5. CDR3 length: 16 residues. The CDR3 DNA sequence: TGTGCCAGCAGCTTAGGGCTAGCGGGGGGGCATGAGACCCAGTACTTC. Amino acid sequence: CASSLGLAGGHETQYF.

The chain carries TRBV6-2 or TRBV6-3 and TRBJ2-7, with D unclear. The ends were cut back, 7 bases at V and 6 bases at J, with 16 bases in the middle. There are 13 residues in the CDR3. Germline-derived CDR1 and CDR2 are MNHEY and SVGEGT. The CDR3 sequence: CASKGWIISEQYF. The CDR3 DNA reads TGTGCCAGCAAAGGCTGGATCATATCCGAGCAGTACTTC.

V and J are TRBV6-1 and TRBJ2-2; 11 bases match TRBD2. V shed 7 bases and J 5 bases; nucleotides not matched to a gene: 12. The V gene's germline CDR1 is MNHNS and CDR2 SASEGT. CDR3 length equals 17 residues. The CDR3: CASTLAGGLVGTGELFF. The CDR3 nucleotides are TGTGCCAGCACTCTAGCGGGAGGATTAGTTGGAACCGGGGAGCTGTTTTTT.

The chain uses TRBV6-5 and TRBJ2-1; D is unclear. Germline V CDR1 and CDR2: MNHEY, SVGAGI. The CDR3 totals 15 residues. V lost 0 bases to trimming and J lost 0 bases, with 6 bases between them. Here the CDR3 reads CASSYSMSSYNEQFF. The CDR3 DNA reads TGTGCCAGCAGTTACTCGATGAGCTCCTACAATGAGCAGTTCTTC.

This clonotype was seen only a few times. The genes are TRBV2 and TRBJ1-4; D is uncertain. CDR3 length: 15 amino acids. V gave up 8 bases and J gave up 7 bases, with 20 bases separating them. Looked up from germline, CDR1 is SNHLY and CDR2 is FYNNEI. CDR3 residues: CASLHRTADVEKLFF. Written as DNA, the CDR3 is TGTGCCAGCCTTCATAGGACGGCAGATGTTGAAAAACTGTTTTTT.

This clonotype was seen a handful of times. The chain couples TRBV12-3 or TRBV12-4 to TRBJ1-6; no definite D call. The CDR3 loop spans 13 amino acids. V dropped 1 base and J dropped 8 bases, with 6 bases sitting between them. Here the CDR3 DNA reads TGTGCCAGCAGTTTAGGGCAGGATTCACCCCTCCACTTT. This codes for CASSLGQDSPLHF.

This chain connects TRBV5-1 to TRBJ2-1, with D tentatively TRBD2 (5 bases). CDR3 size: 14 residues. Germline assignment: CDR1 SGHRS and CDR2 YFSETQ. Deletions cut 1 base from V and 3 bases from J, with 8 bases between. CDR3 region: CASSLNRGYNEQFF. In DNA form, the CDR3 reads TGCGCCAGCAGCTTGAACCGGGGCTACAATGAGCAGTTCTTC.